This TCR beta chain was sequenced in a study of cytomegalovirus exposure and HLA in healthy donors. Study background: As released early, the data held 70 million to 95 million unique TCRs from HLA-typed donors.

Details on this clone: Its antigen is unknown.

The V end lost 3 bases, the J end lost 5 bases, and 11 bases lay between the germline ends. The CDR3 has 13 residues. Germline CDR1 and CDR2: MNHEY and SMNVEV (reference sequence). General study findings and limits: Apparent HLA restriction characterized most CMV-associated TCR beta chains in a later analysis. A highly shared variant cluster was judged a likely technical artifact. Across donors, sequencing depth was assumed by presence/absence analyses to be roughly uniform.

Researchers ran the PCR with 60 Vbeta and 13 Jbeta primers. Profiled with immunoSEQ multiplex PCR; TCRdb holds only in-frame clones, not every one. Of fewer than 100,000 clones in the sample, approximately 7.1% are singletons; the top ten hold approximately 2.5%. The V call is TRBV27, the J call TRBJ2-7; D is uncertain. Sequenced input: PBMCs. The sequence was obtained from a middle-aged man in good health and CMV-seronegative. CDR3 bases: TGTGCCAGCAGTTTCAAATTTCGAGACGAGCAGTACTTC. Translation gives CASSFKFRDEQYF.